The 9 T cell receptor beta chains reported below all come from one sample, sequenced in a study of T cell repertoires in cytomegalovirus infection. No antigen has been assigned to these receptors. MiXCR was run by TCRdb on the reads, yielding one entry per CDR3 protein. The sample contains about 470,000 distinct CDR3 sequences, 40% to 50% of which appear only once. Sequences were derived from cultured PBMCs, sampled from culture after CMV antigen stimulation. The receptor source for this set is a human donor in good health (CMV status not recorded). Some clones in this sample may be carry-over from other donors' samples.

The chain recombines TRBV20-1 with TRBJ2-1, with D maybe TRBD1 (7 bases). V was cut by 5 bases and J by 5 bases, with 19 bases left in between. The CDR3 is made up of 15 amino acids. CDR1 and CDR2 (germline): DFQATT, SNEGSKA (reference sequence). DNA of the CDR3: TGCAGTGCTGACCCTCTAAGCAGGGGGGACAATGAGCAGTTCTTC. Translated, it gives CSADPLSRGDNEQFF.

This clonotype has just a few counts. The chain joins TRBV4-1 to TRBJ1-5, with D perhaps TRBD1 (6 bases). The V gene lost 0 bases and the J gene lost 7 bases, with 16 bases spanning the gap. Germline V CDR1 and CDR2: MGHRA, YSYEKL. The CDR3 runs 16 residues. The CDR3 protein is CASSQEGAGVGQPQHF. The DNA of the CDR3 is TGCGCCAGCAGCCAAGAGGGGGCAGGGGTGGGGCAGCCCCAGCATTTT.

CDR3 region: CSVEEEWGYNEQFF. Written as DNA, the CDR3 is TGCAGCGTTGAAGAAGAATGGGGGTACAATGAGCAGTTCTTC. The chain uses TRBV29-1 and TRBJ2-1, with D possibly being TRBD1 or TRBD2 (5 bases each). V lost 0 bases and J 4 bases, leaving 10 bases between the germline ends. Germline V gene sequence: CDR1 SQVTM, CDR2 ANQGSEA. The length of the CDR3 is 14 residues.

This chain's CDR3 is CASSPGRIRSGNTIYF. CDR3 bases: TGCGCCAGCAGCCCAGGACGGATTCGCTCTGGAAACACCATATATTTT. This rearrangement joins TRBV4-1 to TRBJ1-3; D ambiguous. Deletions cut 4 bases from V and 0 bases from J, with 13 bases between. Germline-derived CDR1 and CDR2 are MGHRA and YSYEKL. The CDR3 covers 16 residues.

J is TRBJ2-5 and V is TRBV15; D not certain. Germline V gene data show CDR1 as LNHNV and CDR2 as YYDKDF (reference sequence). Between the trimmed V and J ends, which lost 0 bases and 2 bases, there was a span of 10 bases. The CDR3 loop spans 15 amino acids. This chain's CDR3 is CATSRDRSLQETQYF. The CDR3 region has the DNA TGTGCCACCAGCAGAGATCGTTCCCTACAAGAGACCCAGTACTTC.

This clonotype was seen at least ten times. The rearrangement joins TRBV7-2 to TRBJ1-1; no firm D call. Trimming took off 2 bases at V and 0 bases at J, with 4 bases between the two ends. CDR1 is SGHTA and CDR2 is FQGNSA in the germline V gene. The CDR3 is made up of 13 amino acids. CDR3 in amino acids: CASSLLMNTEAFF. The CDR3 nucleotides read TGTGCCAGCAGCTTATTGATGAACACTGAAGCTTTCTTT.

At least ten counts were recorded for this clonotype. The chain links TRBV7-2 to TRBJ1-5; no firm D call. The CDR3 loop spans 15 amino acids. The ends were cut back, 5 bases at V and 1 base at J, with 12 bases in the middle. The V gene's germline CDR1 is SGHTA and CDR2 FQGNSA. The CDR3 DNA reads TGTGCCAGCAGCCCCCGGGGTTGGAGCAATCAGCCCCAGCATTTT. Encoded protein: CASSPRGWSNQPQHF.

This clonotype was recorded a few times. The J gene is TRBJ1-6, the V gene TRBV10-3; tentative D call: TRBD1 (6 bases). The CDR3 runs to 16 residues. Trimming shortened V by 3 bases and J by 1 base, and 10 bases separated the two germline ends. The germline V gene has CDR1 ENHRY and CDR2 SYGVKD. In DNA, the CDR3 is TGTGCCATCAGTGAACGGGACAAATCCTATAATTCACCCCTCCACTTT. Translated: CAISERDKSYNSPLHF.

The V call is TRBV7-2, the J call TRBJ2-3; 10 nucleotides agree with TRBD2. The germline gives CDR1 SGHTA, CDR2 FQGNSA. The CDR3 has 16 amino acids. The trim removed 0 bases at V and 4 bases at J, leaving 4 bases unmatched. The CDR3 coding sequence is TGTGCCAGCAGCTTAGCGCTACTAGCGGGATCAGATACGCAGTATTTT. Encoded protein: CASSLALLAGSDTQYF. The entire variable domain, with the rest obtained from reference TRBV7-2 and TRBJ2-3, is as follows: GAGVSQSPSNKVTEKGKDVELRCDPISGHTALYWYRQSLGQGLEFLIYFQGNSAPDKSGLPSDRFSAERTGGSVSTLTIQRTQQEDSAVYLCASSLALLAGSDTQYFGPGTRLTVL.